This T cell receptor beta chain was obtained from a study of blood T cell repertoires in COVID-19. Study details: Some COVID-19 samples were acute and others convalescent; all came from the United States, Italy and Spain.

This CDR3 is built from 14 residues. V gave up 0 bases and J gave up 8 bases; unmatched junction bases: 0. Germline values: CDR1 MNHEY, CDR2 SMNVEV (reference sequence). Here immunoSEQ multiplex PCR was the method, and the copy in TCRdb shows in-frame clones only, minus some. In the table there are hundreds of thousands of clones, 90% of which are singletons. Specimen: PBMCs or T cells enriched from blood (not recorded which). The sequence came from a woman aged 18-29 years with acute COVID-19. The chain uses TRBV27 and TRBJ1-6, with 8 bases aligning to TRBD1. The CDR3 region is CASSLSDRDSPLHF. The CDR3 DNA is TGTGCCAGCAGTTTATCGGACAGGGATTCACCCCTCCACTTT.